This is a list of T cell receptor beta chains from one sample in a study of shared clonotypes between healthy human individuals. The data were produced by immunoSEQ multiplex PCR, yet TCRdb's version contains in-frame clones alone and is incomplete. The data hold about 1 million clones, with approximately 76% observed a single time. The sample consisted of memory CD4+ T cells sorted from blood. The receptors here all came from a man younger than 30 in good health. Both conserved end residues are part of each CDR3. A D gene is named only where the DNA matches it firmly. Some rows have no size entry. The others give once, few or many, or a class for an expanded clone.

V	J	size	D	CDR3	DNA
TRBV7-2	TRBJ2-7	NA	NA	CASSNGHTTTTEQYF	TGTGCCAGCAGCAACGGGCATACCACAACGACCGAGCAGTACTTC
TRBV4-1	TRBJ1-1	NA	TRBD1	CASSHPGTGTREAFF	TGCGCCAGCAGCCACCCCGGGACAGGGACCAGGGAAGCCTTCTTT
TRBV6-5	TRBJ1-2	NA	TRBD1	CASISWGQGYGYTF	TGTGCCAGCATCTCGTGGGGACAGGGGTATGGCTACACCTTC
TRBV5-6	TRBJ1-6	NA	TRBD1	CATQGGRDNSPLHF	TGTGCCACCCAGGGGGGCCGAGATAATTCACCCCTCCACTTT
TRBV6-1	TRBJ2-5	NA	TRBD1	CASSQGVGTQYF	TGTGCCAGCAGCCAGGGGGTGGGGACCCAGTACTTC
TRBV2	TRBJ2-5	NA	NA	CASSEGGGANQETQYF	TGTGCCAGCAGTGAGGGAGGCGGGGCCAACCAAGAGACCCAGTACTTC
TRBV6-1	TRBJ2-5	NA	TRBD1	CASGTGMTRQETQYF	TGTGCCAGCGGGACAGGGATGACGAGGCAAGAGACCCAGTACTTC
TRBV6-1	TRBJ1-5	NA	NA	CASSEVYRGNQPQHF	TGTGCCAGCAGTGAAGTTTACAGGGGCAATCAGCCCCAGCATTTT
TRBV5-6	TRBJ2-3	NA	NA	CASSSSFDSSTDTQYF	TGTGCCAGCAGCTCTTCATTCGACAGCAGCACAGATACGCAGTATTTT
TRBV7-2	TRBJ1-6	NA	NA	CASSSSPGPSPLHF	TGTGCCAGCAGCTCCTCTCCAGGTCCCTCACCCCTCCACTTT
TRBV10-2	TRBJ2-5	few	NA	CASSDLGTMGETQYF	TGCGCCAGCAGTGATCTCGGTACTATGGGAGAGACCCAGTACTTC
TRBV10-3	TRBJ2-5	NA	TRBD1	CAISFDRGGETQYF	TGTGCCATCAGCTTCGACAGGGGAGGAGAGACCCAGTACTTC
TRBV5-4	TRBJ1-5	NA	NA	CASSLRVHGQPQHF	TGTGCCAGCAGCTTGAGGGTCCATGGACAGCCCCAGCATTTT
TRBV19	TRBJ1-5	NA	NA	CASNDRPGGNQPQHF	TGTGCCAGTAATGACAGGCCGGGCGGCAATCAGCCCCAGCATTTT
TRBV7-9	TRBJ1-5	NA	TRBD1	CASSLGAGQENQPQHF	TGTGCCAGCAGCTTAGGGGCGGGACAGGAAAATCAGCCCCAGCATTTT
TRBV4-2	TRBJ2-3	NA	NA	CASSQDLLVGDTQYF	TGTGCCAGCAGCCAAGATCTACTAGTAGGAGATACGCAGTATTTT
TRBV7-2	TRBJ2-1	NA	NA	CASSLRDKGISYNEQFF	TGTGCCAGCAGCTTAAGGGACAAGGGTATCTCCTACAATGAGCAGTTCTTC
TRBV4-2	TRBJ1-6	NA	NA	CASSQAADGSSYNSPLHF	TGTGCCAGCAGCCAAGCTGCCGACGGTAGCTCCTATAATTCACCCCTCCACTTT
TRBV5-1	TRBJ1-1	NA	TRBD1	CASSLGAGGFMNTEAFF	TGCGCCAGCAGCTTGGGGGCAGGGGGCTTCATGAACACTGAAGCTTTCTTT
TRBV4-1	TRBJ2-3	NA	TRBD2	CASSQRPGLSTDTQYF	TGCGCCAGCAGCCAGAGGCCGGGACTAAGCACAGATACGCAGTATTTT
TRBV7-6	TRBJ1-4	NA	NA	CASSLGRPSTNEKLFF	TGTGCCAGCAGCTTAGGACGACCCTCGACTAATGAAAAACTGTTTTTT
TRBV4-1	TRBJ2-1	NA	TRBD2	CASSQGRLANNEQFF	TGCGCCAGCAGCCAAGGTCGACTAGCGAACAATGAGCAGTTCTTC
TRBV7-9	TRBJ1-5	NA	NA	CASSLSSTQPQHF	TGTGCCAGCAGCTTATCCTCTACTCAGCCCCAGCATTTT
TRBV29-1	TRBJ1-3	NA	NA	CSVEIPGGNTIYF	TGCAGCGTTGAGATCCCGGGGGGAAACACCATATATTTT
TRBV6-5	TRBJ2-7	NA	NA	CASATRRTYEQYF	TGTGCCAGCGCCACCCGGAGGACCTACGAGCAGTACTTC
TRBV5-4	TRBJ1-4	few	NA	CASSLDTGKLFF	TGTGCCAGCAGCTTGGATACGGGGAAACTGTTTTTT
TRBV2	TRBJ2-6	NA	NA	CASRSDSSSGANVLTF	TGTGCCAGCAGGTCTGACAGCAGCTCTGGGGCCAACGTCCTGACTTTC
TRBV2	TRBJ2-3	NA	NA	CASSEFDSRADTQYF	TGTGCCAGCAGTGAATTCGACTCGCGGGCAGATACGCAGTATTTT
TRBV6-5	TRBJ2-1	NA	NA	CASSYSGSREQFF	TGTGCCAGCAGTTACTCCGGCTCCAGGGAGCAGTTCTTC
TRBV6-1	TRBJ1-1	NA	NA	CASRGHMNTEAFF	TGTGCCAGCAGGGGGCACATGAACACTGAAGCTTTCTTT
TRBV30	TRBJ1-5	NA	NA	CAWSVSGNQPQHF	TGTGCCTGGAGTGTTTCAGGCAATCAGCCCCAGCATTTT
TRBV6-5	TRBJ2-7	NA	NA	CASRKSGNSYEQYF	TGTGCCAGCAGGAAATCGGGGAACAGCTACGAGCAGTACTTC
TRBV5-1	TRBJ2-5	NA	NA	CASSLGGVRETQYF	TGCGCCAGCAGCTTGGGGGGAGTGCGGGAGACCCAGTACTTC
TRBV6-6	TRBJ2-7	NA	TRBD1	CATEYGTGSYEQYF	TGTGCCACCGAGTACGGGACAGGGTCATACGAGCAGTACTTC
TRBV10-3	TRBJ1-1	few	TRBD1	CAISDTGATEAFF	TGTGCCATCAGTGATACAGGGGCCACTGAAGCTTTCTTT
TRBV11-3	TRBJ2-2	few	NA	CASREKLGAGELFF	TGTGCCAGCAGAGAGAAACTGGGGGCCGGGGAGCTGTTTTTT
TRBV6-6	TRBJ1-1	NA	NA	CASSYPRDTEAFF	TGTGCCAGCAGTTACCCCCGGGACACTGAAGCTTTCTTT